This TCR beta chain was sequenced for a study of blood T cell repertoires in COVID-19. Study details: Italy, Spain and the United States were the sources of the convalescent and acute COVID-19 samples. Nucleic acid was either cDNA or gDNA, and it came from T cells, B-cell-depleted T cells, or PBMCs.

V was pared by 10 bases and J by 1 base, with 12 bases between. Germline values: CDR1 KGHDR, CDR2 SFDVKD. The CDR3 length is 13 residues. Original processing notes: Estimation of nucleated cell counts was performed using reference gene primer amplification. Data came from immunoSEQ multiplex PCR; TCRdb stores just in-frame clones and leaves some out. V and J calls and clone size come straight from that table; D and trimming were deduced from the DNA. The table lists some 100,000 clones, roughly 80% of them singletons. This clonotype originated in a man aged 65-85 years with active or convalescent COVID-19. The sequenced sample was peripheral blood. The chain combines TRBV24-1 with TRBJ1-1; D might be TRBD1 (6 bases). The CDR3 reads CATHSGQNTEAFF. DNA of the CDR3: TGTGCCACACATTCGGGACAGAACACTGAAGCTTTCTTT.